Presented here are 14 T cell receptor beta chains from one specimen sequenced in a study of CD8 T cells in ankylosing spondylitis. TCRdb reprocessed the 5' RACE reads with MiXCR, giving one entry per CDR3 protein. The sample carries some 240,000 distinct CDR3 sequences, 20% to 30% recorded once. The sample consisted of blood, either unsorted or a sorted T cell fraction (not recorded which). The receptors shown here come from a male donor with ankylosing spondylitis or in good health (not recorded which).

Here the CDR3 reads CSVAQGSNQPQHF. The DNA of the CDR3 is TGCAGCGTTGCGCAGGGGTCCAATCAGCCCCAGCATTTT. The chain couples TRBV29-1 to TRBJ1-5; weak D call: TRBD1 (6 bases). The CDR3 spans 13 residues. The V gene's germline CDR1 is SQVTM and CDR2 ANQGSEA. V was shortened by 4 bases and J by 3 bases, with 10 bases between the two germline ends.

This clonotype was picked up many times. The chain combines TRBV20-1 with TRBJ2-7; 8 bases line up with TRBD1. Trimming cost V 4 bases and J 4 bases; bases outside gene matches: 12. Per the germline V gene, CDR1 is DFQATT and CDR2 is SNEGSKA (reference sequence). This CDR3 spans 15 amino acids. The CDR3 DNA reads TGCAGTGCTACGGGCCCGAGGACAGGGAATTACGAGCAGTACTTC. This translates into CSATGPRTGNYEQYF.

This clonotype has just a few counts. The V call is TRBV12-3 or TRBV12-4, the J call TRBJ2-1; D tentatively reads TRBD1 or TRBD2 (5 bases each). The CDR3 totals 15 residues. V was trimmed by 6 bases and J by 0 bases, leaving 12 bases between them. This chain's CDR3 is CASSPGTLSYNEQFF. The CDR3 DNA follows: TGTGCCAGCAGCCCTGGGACGCTCTCCTACAATGAGCAGTTCTTC.

There are many counts of this clonotype. The chain links TRBV7-2 to TRBJ1-3; weak D call: TRBD1 (5 bases). The V gene lost 0 bases and the J gene lost 2 bases, with 17 bases spanning the gap. The CDR3 spans 18 residues. From germline, CDR1 is SGHTA and CDR2 FQGNSA. In nucleotides, the CDR3 is TGTGCCAGCAGCTTAGCCCTAATCCGGGGCCGACCTGGAAACACCATATATTTT. As protein: CASSLALIRGRPGNTIYF. Supplemented by reference TRBV7-2 and TRBJ1-3, the full variable domain reads GAGVSQSPSNKVTEKGKDVELRCDPISGHTALYWYRQSLGQGLEFLIYFQGNSAPDKSGLPSDRFSAERTGGSVSTLTIQRTQQEDSAVYLCASSLALIRGRPGNTIYFGEGSWLTVV.

The V and J genes are TRBV2 and TRBJ2-1; 9 nucleotides match TRBD2. Per germline, CDR1 SNHLY and CDR2 FYNNEI. There are 14 residues in the CDR3. V lost 3 bases to trimming and J lost 4 bases; unmatched junction nucleotides: 1. CDR3 amino acids: CASSDLAGYNEQFF. In DNA, the CDR3 is TGTGCCAGCAGTGACCTAGCGGGGTACAATGAGCAGTTCTTC.

The sample holds a few counts of this clonotype. V and J are TRBV10-3 and TRBJ1-2; D is undetermined. Trimming removed 0 bases from V and 2 bases from J, with 10 bases in between. The CDR3 sequence is 15 residues long. Germline loops: CDR1 ENHRY, CDR2 SYGVKD. This CDR3 reads CAISESGLGNYGYTF. CDR3 bases: TGTGCCATCAGTGAGTCAGGACTGGGGAACTATGGCTACACCTTC.

This clonotype has ten or more counts. V usage is TRBV6-5 and J usage is TRBJ2-1; 8 nucleotides align to TRBD2. Germline V gene sequence: CDR1 MNHEY, CDR2 SVGAGI. Trimming at V came to 2 bases and at J to 8 bases, leaving 5 bases not matched to a gene. The CDR3 runs to 14 residues. The CDR3, as DNA: TGTGCCAGCAGTTACCGTGCGGGGGGAGATGAGCAGTTCTTC. Translation gives CASSYRAGGDEQFF.

The J gene is TRBJ2-4, the V gene TRBV20-1; 8 bases are shared with TRBD1. V gave up 5 bases and J gave up 6 bases; unmatched junction bases: 6. Germline-derived CDR1 and CDR2 are DFQATT and SNEGSKA (reference sequence). The length of the CDR3 is 13 residues. The chain's CDR3 is CSALQGARNIQYF. CDR3 nucleotide sequence: TGCAGTGCTCTTCAGGGGGCAAGAAACATTCAGTACTTC.

The genes are TRBV20-1 and TRBJ2-7; no clear D. Trimming cost V 3 bases and J 3 bases, with 12 bases left between them. The V gene's germline CDR1 is DFQATT and CDR2 SNEGSKA (reference sequence). This CDR3 contains 13 residues. Here the CDR3 reads CSASAPGNYEQYF. DNA of the CDR3: TGCAGTGCTAGCGCACCAGGCAACTACGAGCAGTACTTC.

This clonotype was counted at least ten times. The chain carries TRBV20-1 and TRBJ1-2; 9 nucleotides match TRBD1. After removal of 2 bases from V and 4 bases from J, the junction contained 2 bases not matched to a gene. The CDR3 is 13 amino acids. CDR1 and CDR2 from the germline V gene are DFQATT and SNEGSKA (reference sequence). The CDR3 coding sequence is TGCAGTGCTAGACCGACAGGGGGCTATGGCTACACCTTC. The encoded protein is CSARPTGGYGYTF.

This clonotype was recorded many times. The chain joins TRBV29-1 to TRBJ2-3, with no clear D. The V end was cut by 7 bases, the J end by 1 base, with 9 bases between. Germline loops: CDR1 SQVTM, CDR2 ANQGSEA. CDR3 length: 12 amino acids. CDR3 in amino acids: CSAGKGTDTQYF. In nucleotides, the CDR3 is TGCAGCGCTGGGAAGGGCACAGATACGCAGTATTTT.

CDR3 sequence reads: CASTLDSQETQYF. The DNA of the CDR3 is TGTGCCAGCACCCTGGACAGCCAAGAGACCCAGTACTTC. The chain uses TRBV12-3 or TRBV12-4 and TRBJ2-5, with D perhaps TRBD1 (6 bases). This CDR3 region has 13 residues. Trimming pared 7 bases from V and 1 base from J, leaving 10 bases between.

This clonotype showed up just a few times. The V call is TRBV20-1, the J call TRBJ2-5; either TRBD1 or TRBD2 may supply D (5 bases each). V lost 5 bases to trimming and J lost 5 bases, with 18 bases between them. CDR1 is DFQATT, CDR2 SNEGSKA, per germline (reference sequence). The CDR3 has 14 residues. CDR3 coding DNA: TGCAGTGCTTCCGGGGCCATCGATTCGGAGACCCAGTACTTC. It translates to CSASGAIDSETQYF.

This clonotype was counted only a few times. This chain connects TRBV20-1 to TRBJ1-5; D is ambiguous. Germline V gene data show CDR1 as DFQATT and CDR2 as SNEGSKA (reference sequence). V lost 0 bases and J 5 bases, leaving 5 bases between the germline ends. This CDR3 comprises 12 residues. The CDR3 DNA reads as TGCAGTGCTAGAGATCTCGATCAGCCCCAGCATTTT. As protein: CSARDLDQPQHF.